Below, one T cell receptor (beta chain) is given with its context. Looked up from germline, CDR1 is MNHEY and CDR2 is SMNVEV (reference sequence). This CDR3 is 17 amino acids long. The V segment lost 5 bases and the J segment 0 bases; nucleotides outside the gene matches: 9. As processed by the authors: The authors estimated nucleated cell counts from reference gene primer amplification. Clones were read by immunoSEQ multiplex PCR, and TCRdb kept only the in-frame ones, dropping some. V, J and clone size derive from that table, while D and trimming were established from the DNA sequence. The sample has about 140,000 clones, 85% to 90% seen once; the top ten hold about 8%. The data are from a study of blood T cell repertoires in COVID-19. Study summary: Material from acute and convalescent COVID-19 was sourced from the United States, Italy and Spain. In each case, the material was cDNA or gDNA derived from T cells, B-cell-depleted T cells, or PBMCs.

This clonotype was sampled from a woman aged 60 to 75 with acute or convalescent COVID-19. Sequencing was performed on peripheral blood. The chain recombines TRBV27 with TRBJ2-1, with 8 bases matching TRBD2. The CDR3, as DNA: TGTGCCAGCAGTAACCCTTACGCGGGGGGCTCCTACAATGAGCAGTTCTTC. Translating it yields CASSNPYAGGSYNEQFF.